A single sample is the source of the 10 T cell receptor beta chains below, sequenced in a study of vaccination effects on CD4 cells after COVID-19. Their specific antigens are unknown. Here immunoSEQ multiplex PCR was the method, and the copy in TCRdb shows in-frame clones only, minus some. This sample has tens of thousands of clones; 75% to 80% occur once, and the top ten carry roughly 2%. Upon completion of more than eight days in culture, CD4+ T cells were isolated. Source: CD4+ T cells from PBMCs cultured without peptide, taken before COVID-19 vaccination. The receptors here all came from a human donor who received a COVID-19 vaccine.

V usage is TRBV15 and J usage is TRBJ1-5; 8 bases align to TRBD1. CDR1 is LNHNV and CDR2 is YYDKDF in the germline V gene (reference sequence). Trimming took 1 base from V and 3 from J; bases not matched to a gene: 2. This CDR3 comprises 15 residues. CDR3 nucleotide sequence: TGTGCCACCAGCAGAGGGGACAGGATCAATCAGCCCCAGCATTTT. Amino acids: CATSRGDRINQPQHF.

The V gene is TRBV7-8, the J gene TRBJ1-4, with 7 bases aligning to TRBD1. The V segment lost 2 bases and the J segment 8 bases; nucleotides outside the gene matches: 14. The V gene's germline CDR1 is SGHVS and CDR2 FQNEAQ. CDR3 length: 17 residues. The CDR3 bases are TGTGCCAGCAGCTTAATGGGCAGAGGGGGCCCTGGAGAAAAACTGTTTTTT. As protein: CASSLMGRGGPGEKLFF.

The chain uses TRBV29-1 and TRBJ2-5; 9 bases are a match to TRBD1. Germline V CDR1 and CDR2: SQVTM, ANQGSEA. V trimming: 3 bases; J trimming: 2 bases; junction bases outside the gene matches: 10. This CDR3 contains 16 residues. CDR3 in DNA: TGCAGCGTTGACAGTAACAGGGGGCGGCGGCAAGAGACCCAGTACTTC. It encodes CSVDSNRGRRQETQYF.

J is TRBJ2-5 and V is TRBV5-1; 14 nucleotides agree with TRBD2. The CDR3 extends over 17 amino acids. The germline V gene has CDR1 SGHRS and CDR2 YFSETQ. Trimming cost V 4 bases and J 5 bases; bases outside gene matches: 10. In DNA form, the CDR3 reads TGCGCCAGCAGCCGCCGACTAGCGGGGGGGCACGGGGAGACCCAGTACTTC. It specifies CASSRRLAGGHGETQYF. Based on the CDR3 plus reference TRBV5-1 and TRBJ2-5, the full variable domain is KAGVTQTPRYLIKTRGQQVTLSCSPISGHRSVSWYQQTPGQGLQFLFEYFSETQRNKGNFPGRFSGRQFSNSRSEMNVSTLELGDSALYLCASSRRLAGGHGETQYFGPGTRLLVL.

The chain employs TRBV9 and TRBJ2-1; D is ambiguous. V was clipped by 2 bases and J by 6 bases, with 12 bases between them. This CDR3 spans 14 amino acids. Germline lookup yields CDR1 SGDLS and CDR2 YYNGEE. CDR3 nucleotide sequence: TGTGCCAGCAGCGTGTGGAGTTCAAGCAATGAGCAGTTCTTC. Protein: CASSVWSSSNEQFF.

The rearrangement uses TRBV10-3 and TRBJ2-3, with D unclear. V was shortened by 0 bases and J by 2 bases, with 3 bases between the two germline ends. CDR1 ENHRY and CDR2 SYGVKD come from the germline V gene. The CDR3 extends over 13 amino acids. CDR3 nucleotide sequence: TGTGCCATCAGTGAGTCGAACACAGATACGCAGTATTTT. Its protein product is CAISESNTDTQYF.

The CDR3 DNA sequence: TGTGCCAGCAGTGAGCTAGGAGCCAAAAACATTCAGTACTTC. This encodes CASSELGAKNIQYF. The genes are TRBV6-1 and TRBJ2-4; no firm D call. Germline V CDR1 and CDR2: MNHNS, SASEGT. Trimming took off 3 bases at V and 0 bases at J, with 6 bases between the two ends. This CDR3 is 14 amino acids long.

J is TRBJ2-3 and V is TRBV6-2 or TRBV6-3; maybe TRBD2 (5 bases). Trimming removed 5 bases at V and 0 bases at J, with 9 bases between. The CDR3 has 14 amino acids. Germline V CDR1 and CDR2: MNHEY, SVGEGT. The CDR3 coding sequence is TGTGCCAGCAGTGCGGGCGGAAGCACAGATACGCAGTATTTT. It yields the protein CASSAGGSTDTQYF.

On this clone: This specimen includes other DNA sequences encoding the same CDR3. The chain is built from TRBV24-1 and TRBJ2-3, with D maybe TRBD1 (6 bases). CDR3 size: 15 residues. The V end lost 6 bases, the J end lost 2 bases, and 14 bases lay between the germline ends. Germline-derived CDR1 and CDR2 are KGHDR and SFDVKD. The CDR3 nucleotides read TGTGCCACCAGTCCCCGGGACACGTCCACAGATACGCAGTATTTT. Its translation: CATSPRDTSTDTQYF.

The chain couples TRBV5-6 to TRBJ2-4; D is undetermined. The CDR3 has 16 residues. Trimming shortened V by 0 bases and J by 0 bases, and 10 bases separated the two germline ends. CDR1 SGHDT and CDR2 YYEEEE come from the germline V gene. In DNA, the CDR3 is TGTGCCAGCAGCTTGGGATTTACTGTAGCCAAAAACATTCAGTACTTC. As protein: CASSLGFTVAKNIQYF.